This T cell receptor (beta chain) was sequenced in a study of T cells in Graves' hyperthyroidism and ophthalmopathy. Findings and limits, study-wide: Ophthalmopathy and stable hyperthyroidism were separated by a 13 V-J model.

It was roughly 10 ml of fresh peripheral blood that supplied the PBMCs. Amplification yielded TCR beta CDR3 regions, with RNA transcripts as the source. HTBI primers were used for first-round RT-PCR of the TCR CDR3. MiXCR, run by TCRdb on the multiplex PCR reads, gives a single entry per CDR3 protein. The table has 450,000 to 650,000 distinct CDR3 sequences, 12% to 15% seen once; the top ten hold 7% to 9%. Trimming left V 5 bases short and J 3 bases short, with 11 bases between. Germline V CDR1 and CDR2: DFQATT, SNEGSKA (reference sequence). CDR3 length equals 12 residues. This clonotype was detected many times. Its antigen is not identified.

The gene calls are TRBV20-1 and TRBJ2-7, with D possibly matching TRBD2 (6 bases). This sequence originates from a woman younger than 35 with Graves' ophthalmopathy. Sequencing was performed on blood. CDR3 in DNA: TGCAGTGCTTCCTTGGGGGGCTACGAGCAGTACTTC. This translates into CSASLGGYEQYF.